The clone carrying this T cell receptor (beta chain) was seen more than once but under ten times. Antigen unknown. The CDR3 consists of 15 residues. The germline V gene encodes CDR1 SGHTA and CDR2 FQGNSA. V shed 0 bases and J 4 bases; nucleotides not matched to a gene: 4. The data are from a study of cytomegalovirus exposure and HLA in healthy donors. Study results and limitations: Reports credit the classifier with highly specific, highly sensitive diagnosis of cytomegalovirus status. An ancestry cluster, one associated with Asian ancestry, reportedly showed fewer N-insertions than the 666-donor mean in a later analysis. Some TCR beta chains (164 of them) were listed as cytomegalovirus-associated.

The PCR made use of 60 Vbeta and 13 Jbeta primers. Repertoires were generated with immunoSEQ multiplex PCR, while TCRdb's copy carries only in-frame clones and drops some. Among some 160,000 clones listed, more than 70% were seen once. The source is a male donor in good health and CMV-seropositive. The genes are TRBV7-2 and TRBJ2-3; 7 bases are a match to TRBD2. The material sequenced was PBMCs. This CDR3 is CASSLAAGVADTQYF. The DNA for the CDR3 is TGTGCCAGCAGCTTAGCGGCGGGAGTGGCAGATACGCAGTATTTT. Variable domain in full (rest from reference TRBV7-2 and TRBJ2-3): GAGVSQSPSNKVTEKGKDVELRCDPISGHTALYWYRQSLGQGLEFLIYFQGNSAPDKSGLPSDRFSAERTGGSVSTLTIQRTQQEDSAVYLCASSLAAGVADTQYFGPGTRLTVL.